This T cell receptor (beta chain) originates from a study of regulatory T cells in long-lasting Graves disease. This clonotype was counted between two and nine times. As for time point: persistent/refractory GD, antithyroid drugs over 5 years with positive TRAb. Making the TCR library involved RNA that had been extracted from PBMCs. Per germline, CDR1 MGHRA and CDR2 YSYEKL. The V end was cut by 4 bases, the J end by 7 bases, with 10 bases between. The CDR3 runs 13 residues. Arm-PCR of CDR3 regions and iRepertoire HTBI primers were used to build TCR beta libraries. TCRdb reprocessed the multiplex PCR reads with MiXCR, giving one entry per CDR3 protein. The sample shows around 450,000 distinct CDR3 sequences, around a fifth of them seen only once.

The genes are TRBV4-1 and TRBJ1-4; D is ambiguous. This material consisted of peripheral blood mononuclear cells (PBMCs), taken when the disease was refractory, from a patient treated with antithyroid drugs. The TCR comes from a female donor with Graves disease. DNA for the CDR3: TGCGCCAGCAGCCCCCTGCTTACTGAAAAACTGTTTTTT. Residues: CASSPLLTEKLFF.